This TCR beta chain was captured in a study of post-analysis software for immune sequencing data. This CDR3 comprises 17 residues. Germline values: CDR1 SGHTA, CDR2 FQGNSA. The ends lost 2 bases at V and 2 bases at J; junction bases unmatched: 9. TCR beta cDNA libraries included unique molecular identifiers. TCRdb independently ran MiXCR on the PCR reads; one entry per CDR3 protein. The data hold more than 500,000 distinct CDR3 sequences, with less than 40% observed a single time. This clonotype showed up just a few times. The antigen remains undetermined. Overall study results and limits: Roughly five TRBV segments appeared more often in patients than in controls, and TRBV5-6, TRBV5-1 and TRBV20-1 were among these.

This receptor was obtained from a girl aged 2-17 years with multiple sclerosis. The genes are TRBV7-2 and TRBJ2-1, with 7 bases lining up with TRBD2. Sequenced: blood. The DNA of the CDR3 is TGTGCCAGCAGCTTAACTCGGGGACTACCGGCCTACAATGAGCAGTTCTTC. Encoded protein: CASSLTRGLPAYNEQFF.